This is a list of T cell receptor beta chains from one sample in a study of shared clonotypes between healthy human individuals. This table comes from immunoSEQ multiplex PCR, and its TCRdb copy is limited to in-frame clones, with some not included. The repertoire holds about a million clones, with approximately 77% as singletons. Sequencing was carried out using memory CD4+ T cells from PBMCs. These receptors all come from a man younger than 35 in good health. Some clones in this sample may be carry-over from other donors' samples. Each CDR3 is given with its conserved first and last residue. The order of the fields is CDR3 length, V gene, J gene, CDR3 protein.

16	TRBV18	TRBJ1-1	CASSPPSLGGNTEAFF
15	TRBV28	TRBJ1-1	CASSFPDSKNTEAFF
15	TRBV7-9	TRBJ2-3	CASSRRDRAADTQYF
15	TRBV5-1	TRBJ2-5	CASSLQGTGQETQYF
16	TRBV18	TRBJ1-1	CASSLHLQGPNTEAFF
15	TRBV6-1	TRBJ1-6	CASKFRDTNNSPLHF
15	TRBV18	TRBJ1-4	CASSPMTARNEKLFF
12	TRBV2	TRBJ1-5	CASNGQGVAQHF
12	TRBV7-9	TRBJ2-3	CASSPSADTQYF
12	TRBV5-6	TRBJ1-2	CASSLILEGYTF
16	TRBV1	TRBJ1-3	CTSSQEVRDSGNTIYF
17	TRBV11-2	TRBJ1-2	CASSQIGGPLGPGGYTF
17	TRBV28	TRBJ2-6	CASSLAGLASGANVLTF
13	TRBV7-9	TRBJ2-7	CASGRTAPGEQYF
12	TRBV28	TRBJ1-4	CATLANNEKLFF
13	TRBV29-1	TRBJ2-2	CSVGGRNTGELFF
14	TRBV10-3	TRBJ2-7	CAISESGRDYEQYF
12	TRBV27	TRBJ2-7	CASGQSSYEQYF
13	TRBV9	TRBJ1-1	CASSVDVNTEAFF
12	TRBV5-6	TRBJ1-1	CASSSQGTEAFF
13	TRBV28	TRBJ2-7	CASSQGPIYEQYF
14	TRBV5-4	TRBJ1-1	CASSPFRGNTEAFF
13	TRBV29-1	TRBJ1-5	CSVEVGGGQPQHF
15	TRBV7-8	TRBJ1-3	CASSSDRVGGNTIYF
18	TRBV7-8	TRBJ2-2	CASSLNMGGTANTGELFF
15	TRBV18	TRBJ1-5	CASSPQQGAGQPQHF
16	TRBV5-1	TRBJ2-1	CASSWAGTHSYNEQFF
16	TRBV7-9	TRBJ2-6	CASSSRDGAGANVLTF
14	TRBV10-3	TRBJ1-1	CAISVGNGITEAFF
14	TRBV28	TRBJ1-2	CASSPPQGVYGYTF
14	TRBV5-4	TRBJ2-5	CASSADREGETQYF
12	TRBV4-1	TRBJ2-2	CASSEVFRELFF
14	TRBV2	TRBJ2-5	CASMREMVGETQYF
19	TRBV11-2	TRBJ2-3	CASSLRILAGMVGTDTQYF
16	TRBV28	TRBJ2-1	CASSLYLSSSYNEQFF
15	TRBV4-3	TRBJ1-4	CASSRVGTGGEKLFF
13	TRBV9	TRBJ2-2	CASSLSGPGELFF
12	TRBV28	TRBJ1-1	CASSLGTGEAFF
14	TRBV30	TRBJ2-1	CAWSLGRAGNEQFF
14	TRBV30	TRBJ2-1	CAWSVTSGVGEQFF
13	TRBV5-1	TRBJ1-5	CASSLESNQPQHF
12	TRBV11-3	TRBJ2-2	CASNSRDGELFF
14	TRBV7-9	TRBJ2-7	CATSYLGGAYEQYF
14	TRBV30	TRBJ1-2	CAWSEGVRGYGYTF
16	TRBV27	TRBJ2-2	CASSSPGSGKTGELFF
11	TRBV29-1	TRBJ2-3	CGGERTDTQYF
13	TRBV18	TRBJ2-7	CASSGTRRSEQYF
15	TRBV7-9	TRBJ2-4	CASSLKTGAGNIQYF
15	TRBV4-1	TRBJ1-1	CASSQVGQRNTEAFF
13	TRBV7-2	TRBJ2-2	CASRSRTPGELFF
13	TRBV28	TRBJ1-2	CASSFSTGDGYTF
12	TRBV27	TRBJ1-2	CASRPRQGGYTF